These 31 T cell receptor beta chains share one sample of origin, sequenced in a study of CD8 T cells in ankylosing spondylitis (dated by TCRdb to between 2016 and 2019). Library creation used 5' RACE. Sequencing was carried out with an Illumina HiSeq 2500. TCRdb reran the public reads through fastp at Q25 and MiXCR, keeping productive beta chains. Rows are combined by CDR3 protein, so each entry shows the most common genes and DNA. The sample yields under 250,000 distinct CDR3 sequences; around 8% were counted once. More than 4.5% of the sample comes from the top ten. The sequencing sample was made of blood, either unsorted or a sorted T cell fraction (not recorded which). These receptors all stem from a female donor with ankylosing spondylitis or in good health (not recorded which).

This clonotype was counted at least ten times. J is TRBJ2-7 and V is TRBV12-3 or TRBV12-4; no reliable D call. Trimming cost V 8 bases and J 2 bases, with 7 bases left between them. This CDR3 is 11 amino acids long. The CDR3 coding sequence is TGTGCCAGCGGGGAAACCTACGAGCAGTACTTC. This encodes CASGETYEQYF.

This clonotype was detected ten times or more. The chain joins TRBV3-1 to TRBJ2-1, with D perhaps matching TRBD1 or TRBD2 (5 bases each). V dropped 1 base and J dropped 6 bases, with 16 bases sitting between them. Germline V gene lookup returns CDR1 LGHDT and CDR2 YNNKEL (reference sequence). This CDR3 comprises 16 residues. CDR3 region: CASSQGNQGPFNEQFF. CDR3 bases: TGTGCCAGCAGCCAAGGAAACCAGGGACCATTCAATGAGCAGTTCTTC.

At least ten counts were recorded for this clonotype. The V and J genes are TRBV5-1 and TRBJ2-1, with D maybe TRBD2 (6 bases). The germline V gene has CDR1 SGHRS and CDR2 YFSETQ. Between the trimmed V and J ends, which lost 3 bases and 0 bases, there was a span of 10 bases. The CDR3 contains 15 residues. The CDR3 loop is CASSSREGSYNEQFF. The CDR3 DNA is TGCGCCAGCAGCTCGCGGGAAGGCTCCTACAATGAGCAGTTCTTC.

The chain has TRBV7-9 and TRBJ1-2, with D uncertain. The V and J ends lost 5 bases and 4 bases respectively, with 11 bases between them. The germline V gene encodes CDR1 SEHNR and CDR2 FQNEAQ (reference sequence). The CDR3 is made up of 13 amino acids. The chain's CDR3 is CASSPPGLYGYTF. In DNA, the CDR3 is TGTGCCAGCAGCCCTCCAGGCCTCTATGGCTACACCTTC.

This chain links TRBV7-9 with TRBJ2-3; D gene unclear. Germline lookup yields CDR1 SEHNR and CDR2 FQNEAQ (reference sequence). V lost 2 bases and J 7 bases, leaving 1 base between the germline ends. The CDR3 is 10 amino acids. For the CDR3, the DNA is TGTGCCAGCAGCTTAAATACGCAGTATTTT. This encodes CASSLNTQYF.

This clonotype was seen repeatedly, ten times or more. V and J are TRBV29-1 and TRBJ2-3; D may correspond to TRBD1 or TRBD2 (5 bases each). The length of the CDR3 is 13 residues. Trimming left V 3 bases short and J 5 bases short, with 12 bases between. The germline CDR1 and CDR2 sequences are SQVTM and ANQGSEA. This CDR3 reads CSVEPDGGDTQYF. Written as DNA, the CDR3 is TGCAGCGTTGAGCCCGATGGGGGAGATACGCAGTATTTT.

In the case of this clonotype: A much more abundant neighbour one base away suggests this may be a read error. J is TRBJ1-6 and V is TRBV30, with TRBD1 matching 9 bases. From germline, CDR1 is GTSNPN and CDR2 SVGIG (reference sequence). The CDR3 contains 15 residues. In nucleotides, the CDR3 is TGTTCCTGGAGTGCCCGGACAGGGGTTTGGTCACCCCTCCACTTT. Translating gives CSWSARTGVWSPLHF.

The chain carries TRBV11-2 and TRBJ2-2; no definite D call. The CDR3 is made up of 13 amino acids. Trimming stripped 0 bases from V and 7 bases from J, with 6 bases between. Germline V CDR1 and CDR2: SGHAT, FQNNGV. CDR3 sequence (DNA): TGTGCCAGCAGCTTAGATTTGTACGGGGAGCTGTTTTTT. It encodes CASSLDLYGELFF.

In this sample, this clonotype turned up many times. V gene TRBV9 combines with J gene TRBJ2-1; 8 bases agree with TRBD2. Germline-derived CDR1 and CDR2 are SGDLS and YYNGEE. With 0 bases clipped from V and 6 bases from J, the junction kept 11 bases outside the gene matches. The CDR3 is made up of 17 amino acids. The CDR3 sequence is CASSVASGGTSSNEQFF. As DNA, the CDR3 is TGTGCCAGCAGCGTAGCGTCCGGGGGGACTAGTAGCAATGAGCAGTTCTTC.

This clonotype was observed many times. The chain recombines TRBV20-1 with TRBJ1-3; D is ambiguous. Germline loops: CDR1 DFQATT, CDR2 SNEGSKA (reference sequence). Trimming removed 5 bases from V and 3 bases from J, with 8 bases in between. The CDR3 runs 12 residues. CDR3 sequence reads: CSASYHGNTIYF. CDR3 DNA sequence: TGCAGTGCTTCCTACCATGGAAACACCATATATTTT.

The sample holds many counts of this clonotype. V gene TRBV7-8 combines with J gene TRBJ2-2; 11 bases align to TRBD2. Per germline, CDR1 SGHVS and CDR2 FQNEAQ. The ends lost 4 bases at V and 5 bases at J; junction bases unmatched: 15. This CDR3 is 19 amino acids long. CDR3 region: CASSSITGTSGRRTGELFF. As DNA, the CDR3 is TGTGCCAGCAGCTCCATAACCGGGACTAGCGGCAGACGGACCGGGGAGCTGTTTTTT.

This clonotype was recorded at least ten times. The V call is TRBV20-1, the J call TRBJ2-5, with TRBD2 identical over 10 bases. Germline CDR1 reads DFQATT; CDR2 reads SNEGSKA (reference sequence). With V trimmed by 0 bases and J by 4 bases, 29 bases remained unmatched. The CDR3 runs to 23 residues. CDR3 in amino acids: CSARDGGTASSGSIGIWGETQYF. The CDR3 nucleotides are TGCAGTGCTAGAGATGGGGGGACAGCTTCTAGCGGGAGTATCGGGATCTGGGGAGAGACCCAGTACTTC.

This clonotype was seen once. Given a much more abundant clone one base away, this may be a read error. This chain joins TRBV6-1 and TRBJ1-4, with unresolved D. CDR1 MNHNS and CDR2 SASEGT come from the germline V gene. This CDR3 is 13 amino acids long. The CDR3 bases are TGTGCCAGCAGACCCGGCGCAAATGAAATACTGTTTTTT. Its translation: CASRPGANEILFF.

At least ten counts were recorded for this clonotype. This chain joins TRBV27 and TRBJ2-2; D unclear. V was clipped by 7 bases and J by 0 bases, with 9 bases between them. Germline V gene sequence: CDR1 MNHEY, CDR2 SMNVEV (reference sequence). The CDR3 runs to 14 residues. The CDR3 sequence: CASTMRTNTGELFF. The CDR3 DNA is TGTGCCAGCACCATGCGAACGAACACCGGGGAGCTGTTTTTT.

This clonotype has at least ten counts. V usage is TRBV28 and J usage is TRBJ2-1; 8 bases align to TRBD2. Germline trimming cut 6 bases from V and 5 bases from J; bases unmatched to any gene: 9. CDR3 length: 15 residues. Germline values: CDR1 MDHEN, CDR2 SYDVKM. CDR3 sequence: CASSLSGSGNNEQFF. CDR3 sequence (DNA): TGTGCCAGCAGCCTCAGCGGGAGTGGGAACAATGAGCAGTTCTTC.

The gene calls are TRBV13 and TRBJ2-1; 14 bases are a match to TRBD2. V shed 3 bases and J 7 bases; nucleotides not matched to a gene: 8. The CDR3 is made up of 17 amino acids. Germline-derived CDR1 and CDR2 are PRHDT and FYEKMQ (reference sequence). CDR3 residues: CASSFGLAGGSWNEQFF. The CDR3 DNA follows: TGTGCCAGCAGCTTCGGACTAGCGGGGGGTTCCTGGAATGAGCAGTTCTTC.

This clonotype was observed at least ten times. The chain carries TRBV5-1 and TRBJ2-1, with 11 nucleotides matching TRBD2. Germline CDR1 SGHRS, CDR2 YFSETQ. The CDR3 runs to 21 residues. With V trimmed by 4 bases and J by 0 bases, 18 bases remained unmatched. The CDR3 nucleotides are TGCGCCAGCAGCAGTGGACTAGCGGGCCACGCCGCGTCAAGCTCCTACAATGAGCAGTTCTTC. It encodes CASSSGLAGHAASSSYNEQFF.

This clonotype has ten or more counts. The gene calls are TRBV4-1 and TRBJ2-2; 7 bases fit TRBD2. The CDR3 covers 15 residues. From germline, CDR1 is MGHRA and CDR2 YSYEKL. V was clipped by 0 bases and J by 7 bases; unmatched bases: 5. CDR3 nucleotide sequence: TGCGCCAGCAGCCAAGAACGCGGGAGCAACGGGGAGCTGTTTTTT. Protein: CASSQERGSNGELFF.

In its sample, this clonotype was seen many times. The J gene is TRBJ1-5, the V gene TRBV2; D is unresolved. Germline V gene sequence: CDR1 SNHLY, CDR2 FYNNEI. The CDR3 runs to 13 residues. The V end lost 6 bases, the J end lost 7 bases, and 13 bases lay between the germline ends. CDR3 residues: CASRTLREQPQHF. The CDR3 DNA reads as TGTGCCAGCAGAACCCTCCGGGAACAGCCCCAGCATTTT.

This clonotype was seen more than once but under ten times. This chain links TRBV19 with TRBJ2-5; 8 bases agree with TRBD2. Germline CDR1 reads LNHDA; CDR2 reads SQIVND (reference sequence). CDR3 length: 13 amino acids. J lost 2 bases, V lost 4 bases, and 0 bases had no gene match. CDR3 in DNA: TGTGCCAGTAGTACTAGCGGGCAAGAGACCCAGTACTTC. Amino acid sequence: CASSTSGQETQYF. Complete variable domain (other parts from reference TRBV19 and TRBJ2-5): DGGITQSPKYLFRKEGQNVTLSCEQNLNHDAMYWYRQDPGQGLRLIYYSQIVNDFQKGDIAEGYSVSREKKESFPLTVTSAQKNPTAFYLCASSTSGQETQYFGPGTRLLVL.

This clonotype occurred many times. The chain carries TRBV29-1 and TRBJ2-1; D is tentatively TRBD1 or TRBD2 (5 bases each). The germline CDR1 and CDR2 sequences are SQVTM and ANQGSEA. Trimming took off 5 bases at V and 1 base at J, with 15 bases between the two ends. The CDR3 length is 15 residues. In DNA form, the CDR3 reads TGCAGCGTTCCAGGGACGGAGGAGTCCTACAATGAGCAGTTCTTC. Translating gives CSVPGTEESYNEQFF.

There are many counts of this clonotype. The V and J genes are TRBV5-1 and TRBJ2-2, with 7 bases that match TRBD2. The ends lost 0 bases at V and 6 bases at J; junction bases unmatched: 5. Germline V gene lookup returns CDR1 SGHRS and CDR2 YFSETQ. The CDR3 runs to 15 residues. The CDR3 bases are TGCGCCAGCAGCTTGGTAGCGGGCCGCCCCGGGGAGCTGTTTTTT. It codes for CASSLVAGRPGELFF.

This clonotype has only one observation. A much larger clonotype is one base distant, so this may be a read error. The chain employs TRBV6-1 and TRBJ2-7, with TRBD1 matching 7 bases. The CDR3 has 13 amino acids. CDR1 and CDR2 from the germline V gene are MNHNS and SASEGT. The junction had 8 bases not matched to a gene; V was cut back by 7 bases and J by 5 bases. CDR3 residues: CASKQDRPDEQYF. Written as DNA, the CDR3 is TGTGCCAGCAAGCAGGACAGGCCCGACGAGCAGTACTTC.

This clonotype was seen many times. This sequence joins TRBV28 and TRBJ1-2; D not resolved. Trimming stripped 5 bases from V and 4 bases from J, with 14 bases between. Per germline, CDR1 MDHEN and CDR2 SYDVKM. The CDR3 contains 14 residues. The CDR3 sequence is CASSPTNLVYGYTF. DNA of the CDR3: TGTGCCAGCAGTCCCACTAACCTTGTCTATGGCTACACCTTC.

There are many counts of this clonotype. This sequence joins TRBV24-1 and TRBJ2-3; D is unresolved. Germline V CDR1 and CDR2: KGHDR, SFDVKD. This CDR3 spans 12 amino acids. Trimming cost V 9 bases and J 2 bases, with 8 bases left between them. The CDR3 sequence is CATGSNTDTQYF. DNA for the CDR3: TGTGCCACCGGTTCCAACACAGATACGCAGTATTTT.

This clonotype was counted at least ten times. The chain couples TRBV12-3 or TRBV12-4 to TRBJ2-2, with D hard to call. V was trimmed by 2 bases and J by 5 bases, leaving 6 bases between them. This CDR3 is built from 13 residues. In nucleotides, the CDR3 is TGTGCCAGCAGTTTACTAGGGACCGGGGAGCTGTTTTTT. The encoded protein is CASSLLGTGELFF.

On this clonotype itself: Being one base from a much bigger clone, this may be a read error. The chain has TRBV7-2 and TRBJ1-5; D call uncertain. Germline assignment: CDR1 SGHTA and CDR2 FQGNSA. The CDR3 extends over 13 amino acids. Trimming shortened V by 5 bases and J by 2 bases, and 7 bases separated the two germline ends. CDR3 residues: CASSTQGNQPQHF. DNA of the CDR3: TGTGCCAGCAGCACCCAGGGCAATCAGCCCCAGCATTTT.

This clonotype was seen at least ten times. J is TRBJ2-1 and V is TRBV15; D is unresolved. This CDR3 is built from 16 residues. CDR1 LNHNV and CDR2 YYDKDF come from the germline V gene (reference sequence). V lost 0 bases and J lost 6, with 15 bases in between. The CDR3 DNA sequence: TGTGCCACCAGCAGAGATTGGGGATCAAGAGGCAATGAGCAGTTCTTC. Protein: CATSRDWGSRGNEQFF.

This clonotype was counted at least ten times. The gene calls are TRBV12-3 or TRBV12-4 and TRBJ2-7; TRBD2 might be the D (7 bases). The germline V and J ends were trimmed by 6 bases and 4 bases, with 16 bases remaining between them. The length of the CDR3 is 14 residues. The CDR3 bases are TGTGCCAGCAGGCCCGGGGGCGGGAGTTACGAGCAGTACTTC. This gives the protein CASRPGGGSYEQYF.

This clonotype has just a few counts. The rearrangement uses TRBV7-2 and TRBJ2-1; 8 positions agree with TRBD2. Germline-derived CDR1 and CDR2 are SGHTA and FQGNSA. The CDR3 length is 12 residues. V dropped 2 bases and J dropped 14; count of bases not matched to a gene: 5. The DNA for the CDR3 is TGTGCCAGCAGCTTAAACGGGAGGGTAAAGTTCTTC. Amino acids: CASSLNGRVKFF.

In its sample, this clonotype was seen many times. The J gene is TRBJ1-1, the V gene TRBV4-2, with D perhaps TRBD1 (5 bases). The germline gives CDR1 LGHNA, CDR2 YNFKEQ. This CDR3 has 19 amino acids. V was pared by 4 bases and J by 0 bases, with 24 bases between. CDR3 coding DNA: TGTGCCAGCAGCCTGTCCTTCCGGGACGGATACACGATGAACACTGAAGCTTTCTTT. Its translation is CASSLSFRDGYTMNTEAFF.